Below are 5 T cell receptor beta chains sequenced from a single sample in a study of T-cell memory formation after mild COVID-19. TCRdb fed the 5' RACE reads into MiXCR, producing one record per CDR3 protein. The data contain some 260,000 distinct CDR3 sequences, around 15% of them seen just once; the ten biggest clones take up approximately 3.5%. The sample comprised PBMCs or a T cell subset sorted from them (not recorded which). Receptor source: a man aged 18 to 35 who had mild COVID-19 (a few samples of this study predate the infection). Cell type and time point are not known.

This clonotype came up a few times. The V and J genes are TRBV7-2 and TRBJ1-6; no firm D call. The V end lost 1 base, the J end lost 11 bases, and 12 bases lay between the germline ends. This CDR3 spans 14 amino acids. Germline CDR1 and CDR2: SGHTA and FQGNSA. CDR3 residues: CASSLVGSGAPLHF. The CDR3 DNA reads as TGTGCCAGCAGCTTAGTTGGCTCCGGAGCACCCCTCCACTTT.

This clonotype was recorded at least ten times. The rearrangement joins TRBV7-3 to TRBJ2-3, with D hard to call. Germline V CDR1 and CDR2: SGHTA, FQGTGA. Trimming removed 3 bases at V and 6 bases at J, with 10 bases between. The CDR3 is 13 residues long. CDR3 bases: TGTGCCAGCAGCTTGAGTCGGTGGGATACGCAGTATTTT. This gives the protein CASSLSRWDTQYF.

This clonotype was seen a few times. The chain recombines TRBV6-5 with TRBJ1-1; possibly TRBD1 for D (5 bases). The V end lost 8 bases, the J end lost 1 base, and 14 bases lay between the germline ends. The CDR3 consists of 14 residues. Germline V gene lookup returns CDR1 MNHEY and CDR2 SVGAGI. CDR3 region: CASGSEQGNTEAFF. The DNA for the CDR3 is TGTGCCAGCGGGAGTGAGCAGGGGAACACTGAAGCTTTCTTT.

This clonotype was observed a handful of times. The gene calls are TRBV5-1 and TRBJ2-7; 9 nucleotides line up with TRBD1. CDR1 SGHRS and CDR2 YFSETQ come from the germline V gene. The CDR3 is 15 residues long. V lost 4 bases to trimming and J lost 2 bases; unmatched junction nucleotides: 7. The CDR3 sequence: CASSPEGQGTYEQYF. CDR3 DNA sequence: TGCGCCAGCAGCCCCGAGGGACAGGGTACCTACGAGCAGTACTTC.

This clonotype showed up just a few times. The CDR3 DNA reads as TGTGCCAGCAGTTACCCCAGGGTGGGGGTTACTGAAGCTTTCTTT. The encoded protein is CASSYPRVGVTEAFF. The chain has TRBV6-2 or TRBV6-3 and TRBJ1-1; TRBD1 might be the D (5 bases). The CDR3 has 15 residues. The V end lost 2 bases, the J end lost 5 bases, and 15 bases lay between the germline ends. Germline CDR1 is MNHEY and CDR2 is SVGEGT.